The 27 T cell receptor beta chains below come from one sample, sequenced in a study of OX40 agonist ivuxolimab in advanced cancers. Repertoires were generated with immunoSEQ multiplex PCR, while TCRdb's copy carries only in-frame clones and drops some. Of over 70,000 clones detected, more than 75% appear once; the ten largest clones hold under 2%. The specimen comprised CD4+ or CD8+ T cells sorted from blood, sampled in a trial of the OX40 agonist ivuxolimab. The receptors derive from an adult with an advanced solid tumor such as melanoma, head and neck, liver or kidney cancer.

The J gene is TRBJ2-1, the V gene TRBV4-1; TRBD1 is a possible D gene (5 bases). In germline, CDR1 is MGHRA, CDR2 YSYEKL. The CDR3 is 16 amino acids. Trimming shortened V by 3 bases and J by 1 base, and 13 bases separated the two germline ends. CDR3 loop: CASSQLDMISYNEQFF. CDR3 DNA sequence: TGCGCCAGCAGCCAGCTGGACATGATATCCTACAATGAGCAGTTCTTC.

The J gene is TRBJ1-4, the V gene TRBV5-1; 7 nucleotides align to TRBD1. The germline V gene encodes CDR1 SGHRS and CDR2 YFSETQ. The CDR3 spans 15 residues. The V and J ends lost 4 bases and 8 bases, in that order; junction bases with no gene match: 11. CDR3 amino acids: CASSGHGTAGEKLFF. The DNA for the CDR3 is TGCGCCAGCAGCGGACACGGGACAGCCGGCGAAAAACTGTTTTTT.

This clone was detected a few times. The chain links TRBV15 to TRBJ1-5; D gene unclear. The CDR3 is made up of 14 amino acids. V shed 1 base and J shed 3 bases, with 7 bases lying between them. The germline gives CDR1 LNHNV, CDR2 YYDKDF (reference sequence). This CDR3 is CATSRVINNQPQHF. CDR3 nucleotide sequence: TGTGCCACCAGCAGAGTCATTAACAATCAGCCCCAGCATTTT.

This CDR3 is CASSESRGDTEAFF. The CDR3 DNA reads as TGCGCCAGCTCAGAATCGCGGGGGGACACTGAAGCTTTCTTT. This chain connects TRBV5-1 to TRBJ1-1; possibly TRBD1 for D (5 bases). Trimming left V 7 bases short and J 3 bases short, with 16 bases between. Germline values: CDR1 SGHRS, CDR2 YFSETQ. CDR3 length equals 14 residues.

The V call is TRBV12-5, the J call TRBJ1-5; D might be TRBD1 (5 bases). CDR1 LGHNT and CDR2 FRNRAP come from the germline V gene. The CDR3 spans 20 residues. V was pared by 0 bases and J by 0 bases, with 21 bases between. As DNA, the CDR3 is TGTGCTAGTGGTTTGGTACACCAGGGAGAGGGGCTCTATAGCAATCAGCCCCAGCATTTT. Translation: CASGLVHQGEGLYSNQPQHF.

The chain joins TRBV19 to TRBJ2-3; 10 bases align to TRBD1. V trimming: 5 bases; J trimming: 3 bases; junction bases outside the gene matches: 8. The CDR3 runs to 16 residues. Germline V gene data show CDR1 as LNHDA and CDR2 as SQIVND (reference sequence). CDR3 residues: CASSRQGAILTDTQYF. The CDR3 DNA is TGTGCCAGTAGTCGACAGGGGGCTATTCTAACAGATACGCAGTATTTT.

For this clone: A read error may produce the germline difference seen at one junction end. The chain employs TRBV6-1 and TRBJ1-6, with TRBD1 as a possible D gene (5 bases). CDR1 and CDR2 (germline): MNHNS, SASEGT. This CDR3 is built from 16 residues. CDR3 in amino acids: CAISEPRGGDNSPLHF. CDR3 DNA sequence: TGTGCCATCAGTGAGCCCCGGGGAGGGGATAATTCACCCCTCCACTTT.

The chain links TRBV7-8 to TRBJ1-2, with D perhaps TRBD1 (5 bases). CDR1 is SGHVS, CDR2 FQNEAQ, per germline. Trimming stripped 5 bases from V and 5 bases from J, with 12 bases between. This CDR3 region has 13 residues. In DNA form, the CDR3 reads TGTGCCAGCAGCCCGAGCCGGGGGTATGGCTACACCTTC. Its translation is CASSPSRGYGYTF.

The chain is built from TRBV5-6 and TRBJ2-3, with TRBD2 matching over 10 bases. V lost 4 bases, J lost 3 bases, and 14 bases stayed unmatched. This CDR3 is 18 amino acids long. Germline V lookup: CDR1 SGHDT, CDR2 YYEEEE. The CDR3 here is CASSPTLAGAGRTDTQYF. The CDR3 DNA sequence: TGTGCCAGCAGCCCCACCCTAGCGGGGGCCGGTAGGACAGATACGCAGTATTTT. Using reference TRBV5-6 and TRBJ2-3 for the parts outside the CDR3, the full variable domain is DAGVTQSPTHLIKTRGQQVTLRCSPKSGHDTVSWYQQALGQGPQFIFQYYEEEERQRGNFPDRFSGHQFPNYSSELNVNALLLGDSALYLCASSPTLAGAGRTDTQYFGPGTRLTVL.

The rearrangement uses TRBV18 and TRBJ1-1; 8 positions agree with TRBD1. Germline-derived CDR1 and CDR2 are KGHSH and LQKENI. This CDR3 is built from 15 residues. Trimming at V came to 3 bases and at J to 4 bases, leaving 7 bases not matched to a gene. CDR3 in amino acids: CASSPATGEGTEAFF. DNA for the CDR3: TGTGCCAGCTCACCGGCGACAGGGGAGGGCACTGAAGCTTTCTTT.

The CDR3 nucleotides are TGTGCCAGCAGCCTGGGGACATCGTATAGCAATCAGCCCCAGCATTTT. It yields the protein CASSLGTSYSNQPQHF. The chain combines TRBV7-2 with TRBJ1-5, with D possibly being TRBD1 (6 bases). There are 16 residues in the CDR3. Germline V gene lookup returns CDR1 SGHTA and CDR2 FQGNSA. V was pared by 5 bases and J by 0 bases, with 14 bases between.

The CDR3 protein is CASSSGGSGGPEETQYF. CDR3 coding DNA: TGTGCCAGCAGCTCCGGTGGGAGCGGGGGTCCTGAGGAGACCCAGTACTTC. This chain joins TRBV11-3 and TRBJ2-5, with 8 bases aligning to TRBD2. The J segment lost 5 bases and the V segment lost 4 bases, leaving 15 bases of the junction unmatched. The CDR3 sequence is 17 residues long. The V gene's germline CDR1 is SGHNT and CDR2 YENEEA.

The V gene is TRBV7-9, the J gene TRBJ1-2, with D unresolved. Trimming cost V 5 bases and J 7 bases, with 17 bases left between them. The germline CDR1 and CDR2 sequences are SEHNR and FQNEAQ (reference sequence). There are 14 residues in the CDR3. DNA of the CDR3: TGTGCCAGCAGCCCCCTCGGGGTCAACGGTGGCTACACCTTC. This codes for CASSPLGVNGGYTF.

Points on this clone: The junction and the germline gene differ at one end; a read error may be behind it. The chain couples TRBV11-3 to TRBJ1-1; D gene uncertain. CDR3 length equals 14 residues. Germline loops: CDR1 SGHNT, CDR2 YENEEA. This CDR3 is CASSLDGMNTKAFF. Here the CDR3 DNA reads TGTGCCAGCAGCTTGGACGGCATGAACACTAAAGCTTTCTTT.

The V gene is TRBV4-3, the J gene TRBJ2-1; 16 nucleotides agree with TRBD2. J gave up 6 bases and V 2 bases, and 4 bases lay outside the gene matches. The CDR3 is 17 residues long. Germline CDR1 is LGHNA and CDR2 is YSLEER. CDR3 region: CASSQSGTSGRANEQFF. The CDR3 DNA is TGCGCCAGCAGCCAATCAGGGACTAGCGGGAGGGCCAATGAGCAGTTCTTC.

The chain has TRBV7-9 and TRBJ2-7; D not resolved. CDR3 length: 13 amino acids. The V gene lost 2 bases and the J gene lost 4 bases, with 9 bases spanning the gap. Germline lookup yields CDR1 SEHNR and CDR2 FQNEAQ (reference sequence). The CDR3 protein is CASSLRIGYEQYF. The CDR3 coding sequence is TGTGCCAGCAGCTTAAGAATTGGTTACGAGCAGTACTTC.

CDR3 residues: CASSLMGRRNSPLHF. As DNA, the CDR3 is TGTGCCAGCAGCTTAATGGGCAGGCGGAATTCACCCCTCCACTTT. V usage is TRBV7-2 and J usage is TRBJ1-6, with D unclear. Per the germline V gene, CDR1 is SGHTA and CDR2 is FQGNSA. This CDR3 contains 15 residues. V lost 2 bases, J lost 7 bases, and 12 bases lay in between. Supplemented by reference TRBV7-2 and TRBJ1-6, the full variable domain reads GAGVSQSPSNKVTEKGKDVELRCDPISGHTALYWYRQSLGQGLEFLIYFQGNSAPDKSGLPSDRFSAERTGGSVSTLTIQRTQQEDSAVYLCASSLMGRRNSPLHFGNGTRLTVT.

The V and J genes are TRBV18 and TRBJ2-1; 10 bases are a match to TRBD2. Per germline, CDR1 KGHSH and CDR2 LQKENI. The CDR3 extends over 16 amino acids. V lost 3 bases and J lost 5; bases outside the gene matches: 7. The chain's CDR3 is CASSPRTSGVNNEQFF. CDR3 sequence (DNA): TGTGCCAGCTCACCTCGGACTAGCGGAGTTAACAATGAGCAGTTCTTC.

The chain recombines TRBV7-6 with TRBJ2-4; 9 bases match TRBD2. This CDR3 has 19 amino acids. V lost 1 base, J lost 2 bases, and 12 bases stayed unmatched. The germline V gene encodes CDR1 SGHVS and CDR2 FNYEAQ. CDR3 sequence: CASSLGLAGTGPTKNIQYF. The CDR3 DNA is TGTGCCAGCAGCTTAGGGCTAGCGGGAACAGGACCAACCAAAAACATTCAGTACTTC.

CDR3 residues: CASSQEAGGQPQHF. In DNA form, the CDR3 reads TGCGCCAGCAGCCAAGAGGCAGGGGGTCAGCCCCAGCATTTT. This chain joins TRBV4-3 and TRBJ1-5, with TRBD1 matching over 7 bases. Trimming at V came to 0 bases and at J to 6 bases, leaving 2 bases not matched to a gene. This CDR3 is built from 14 residues. Per the germline V gene, CDR1 is LGHNA and CDR2 is YSLEER.

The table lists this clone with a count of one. CDR3 in amino acids: CASRPQYAGANVLTF. CDR3 coding DNA: TGTGCCAGCAGGCCTCAGTACGCCGGGGCCAACGTCCTGACTTTC. This sequence joins TRBV2 and TRBJ2-6; D is uncertain. CDR3 length equals 15 residues. V was pared by 6 bases and J by 4 bases, with 13 bases between. Germline-derived CDR1 and CDR2 are SNHLY and FYNNEI.

CDR3: CSAHRDYEQYF. The CDR3 coding sequence is TGCAGTGCCCACAGAGACTACGAGCAGTACTTC. The chain has TRBV20-1 and TRBJ2-7; D ambiguous. V was clipped by 6 bases and J by 3 bases, with 9 bases between them. This CDR3 has 11 amino acids. Germline loops: CDR1 DFQATT, CDR2 SNEGSKA (reference sequence).

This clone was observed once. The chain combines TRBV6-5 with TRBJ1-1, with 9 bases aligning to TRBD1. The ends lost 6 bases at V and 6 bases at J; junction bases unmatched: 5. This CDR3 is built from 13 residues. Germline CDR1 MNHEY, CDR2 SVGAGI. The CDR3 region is CASRTDRGSEAFF. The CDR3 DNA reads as TGTGCCAGCAGGACCGACAGGGGGTCTGAAGCTTTCTTT.

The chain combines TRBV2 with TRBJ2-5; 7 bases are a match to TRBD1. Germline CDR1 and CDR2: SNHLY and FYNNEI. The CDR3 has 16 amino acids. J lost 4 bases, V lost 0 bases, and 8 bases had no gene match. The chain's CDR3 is CASSEAKGAGGETQYF. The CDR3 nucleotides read TGTGCCAGCAGTGAAGCTAAGGGGGCAGGGGGAGAGACCCAGTACTTC. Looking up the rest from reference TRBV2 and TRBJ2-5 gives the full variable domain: EPEVTQTPSHQVTQMGQEVILRCVPISNHLYFYWYRQILGQKVEFLVSFYNNEISEKSEIFDDQFSVERPDGSNFTLKIRSTKLEDSAMYFCASSEAKGAGGETQYFGPGTRLLVL.

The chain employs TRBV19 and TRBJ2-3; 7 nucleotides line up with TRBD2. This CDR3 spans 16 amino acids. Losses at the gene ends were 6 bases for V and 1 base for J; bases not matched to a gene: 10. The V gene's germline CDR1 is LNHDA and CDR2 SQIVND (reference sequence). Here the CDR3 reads CASSRRGREGTDTQYF. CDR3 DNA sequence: TGTGCCAGTAGCCGTCGTGGGAGGGAGGGCACAGATACGCAGTATTTT. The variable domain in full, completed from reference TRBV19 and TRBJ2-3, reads DGGITQSPKYLFRKEGQNVTLSCEQNLNHDAMYWYRQDPGQGLRLIYYSQIVNDFQKGDIAEGYSVSREKKESFPLTVTSAQKNPTAFYLCASSRRGREGTDTQYFGPGTRLTVL.

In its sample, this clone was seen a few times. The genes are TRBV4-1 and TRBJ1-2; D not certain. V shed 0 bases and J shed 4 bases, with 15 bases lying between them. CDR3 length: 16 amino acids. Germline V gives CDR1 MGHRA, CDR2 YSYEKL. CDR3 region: CASSQDPREVGYGYTF. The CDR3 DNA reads TGCGCCAGCAGCCAAGATCCCCGGGAGGTAGGCTATGGCTACACCTTC.

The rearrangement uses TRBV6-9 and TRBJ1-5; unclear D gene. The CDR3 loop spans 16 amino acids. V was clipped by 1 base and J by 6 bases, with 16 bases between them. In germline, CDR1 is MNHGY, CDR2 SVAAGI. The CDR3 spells CASSYYSTAKVQPQHF. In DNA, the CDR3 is TGTGCCAGCAGTTATTATTCGACTGCGAAAGTTCAGCCCCAGCATTTT.